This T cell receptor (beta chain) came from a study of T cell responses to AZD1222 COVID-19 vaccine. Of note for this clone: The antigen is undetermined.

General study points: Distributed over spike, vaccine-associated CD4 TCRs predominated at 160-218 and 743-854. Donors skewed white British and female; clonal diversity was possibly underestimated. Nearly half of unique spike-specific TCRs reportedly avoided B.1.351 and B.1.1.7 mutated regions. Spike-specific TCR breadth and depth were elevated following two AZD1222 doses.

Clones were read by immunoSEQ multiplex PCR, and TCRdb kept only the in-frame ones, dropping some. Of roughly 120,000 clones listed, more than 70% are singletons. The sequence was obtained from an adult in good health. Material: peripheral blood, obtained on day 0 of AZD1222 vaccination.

The CDR3 here is CASSLVAGEFPMGYTF. CDR3 DNA sequence: TGTGCCAGCAGTTTAGTGGCAGGGGAGTTTCCGATGGGCTACACCTTC. The chain carries TRBV27 and TRBJ1-2, with D possibly TRBD1 on 6 matching bases. Germline-derived CDR1 and CDR2 are MNHEY and SMNVEV (reference sequence). The CDR3 length is 16 residues. The V and J ends lost 2 bases and 8 bases respectively, with 21 bases between them.